One and the same sample provided the 32 T cell receptor beta chains below, sequenced in a study of T cell responses to AZD1222 COVID-19 vaccine. Produced via immunoSEQ multiplex PCR; TCRdb's table is partial and in-frame only. The sample has approximately 120,000 clones, approximately 89% seen once. The specimen comprised peripheral blood, sampled 28 days after the second AZD1222 dose. Receptor source: an adult who received the AZD1222 COVID-19 vaccine.

V usage is TRBV19 and J usage is TRBJ1-4; D remains unclear. The CDR3 is 14 amino acids. V gave up 3 bases and J gave up 10 bases, with 15 bases separating them. CDR1 is LNHDA and CDR2 is SQIVND in the germline V gene (reference sequence). The CDR3 spells CASSIGLLGGKLFF. The CDR3 DNA sequence: TGTGCCAGTAGTATCGGGCTTCTAGGTGGAAAACTGTTTTTT.

The count of this clone is one. Here the CDR3 DNA reads TGTGCCAGCAGTTTGGGCAGGGGTGGGTCACCCCTCCACTTT. Translated, it gives CASSLGRGGSPLHF. The chain has TRBV28 and TRBJ1-6; D may be TRBD1 (6 bases). The germline V and J ends were trimmed by 3 bases and 10 bases, with 13 bases remaining between them. CDR3 length: 14 amino acids. The V gene's germline CDR1 is MDHEN and CDR2 SYDVKM.

In DNA form, the CDR3 reads TGTGCCAGTAGTCCTAGTCGTAGCTCCTACGAGCAGTACTTC. Translated, it gives CASSPSRSSYEQYF. The V and J genes are TRBV19 and TRBJ2-7; the D is unclear. Germline CDR1 reads LNHDA; CDR2 reads SQIVND (reference sequence). Trimming cost V 5 bases and J 0 bases, with 11 bases left between them. The CDR3 is 14 amino acids. Full variable domain (rest looked up from reference TRBV19 and TRBJ2-7): DGGITQSPKYLFRKEGQNVTLSCEQNLNHDAMYWYRQDPGQGLRLIYYSQIVNDFQKGDIAEGYSVSREKKESFPLTVTSAQKNPTAFYLCASSPSRSSYEQYFGPGTRLTVT.

The genes are TRBV18 and TRBJ1-4; perhaps TRBD1 as D (5 bases). V gave up 1 base and J gave up 3 bases, with 9 bases separating them. The CDR3 spans 15 residues. Germline CDR1 and CDR2: KGHSH and LQKENI. CDR3 nucleotides: TGTGCCAGCTCACCACAGGGGTCCTCTAATGAAAAACTGTTTTTT. Encoded protein: CASSPQGSSNEKLFF.

This clone has just one count. The CDR3 region has the DNA TGTGCCAGTAAAATTGGGGGGATCACTGAAGCTTTCTTT. Translated, it gives CASKIGGITEAFF. The chain employs TRBV19 and TRBJ1-1; maybe TRBD1 (5 bases). Germline CDR1 is LNHDA and CDR2 is SQIVND (reference sequence). The CDR3 covers 13 residues. V was pared by 7 bases and J by 4 bases, with 13 bases between.

Comments on this clone: A read error may produce the germline difference seen at one junction end. The rearrangement uses TRBV7-9 and TRBJ1-2; D gene uncertain. CDR1 is SEHNR, CDR2 FQNEAQ, per germline (reference sequence). This CDR3 is 11 amino acids long. CDR3: CASSLDEVFAF. CDR3 in DNA: TGTGCCAGCAGCCTAGACGAGGTCTTCGCCTTC.

J is TRBJ2-7 and V is TRBV11-3, with D possibly matching TRBD2 (5 bases). From germline, CDR1 is SGHNT and CDR2 YENEEA. The CDR3 spans 12 residues. The germline V and J ends were trimmed by 1 base and 5 bases, with 6 bases remaining between them. CDR3 loop: CASSLAGNEQYF. The CDR3 DNA reads TGTGCCAGCAGCTTAGCGGGAAACGAGCAGTACTTC.

This clone came up once. The chain employs TRBV15 and TRBJ1-5; 7 nucleotides line up with TRBD1. This CDR3 has 15 residues. Germline CDR1 reads LNHNV; CDR2 reads YYDKDF (reference sequence). The trim removed 8 bases at V and 2 bases at J, leaving 9 bases unmatched. The CDR3 region is CATSGGSTGNQPQHF. Written as DNA, the CDR3 is TGTGCCACCTCAGGGGGTTCGACAGGCAATCAGCCCCAGCATTTT.

Here the CDR3 reads CATSEAGGVTGELFF. The CDR3 DNA reads TGTGCCACCAGTGAGGCAGGGGGGGTCACCGGGGAGCTGTTTTTT. The chain links TRBV24-1 to TRBJ2-2; D possibly matches TRBD1 or TRBD2 (7 bases each). The CDR3 loop spans 15 amino acids. Germline V gene lookup returns CDR1 KGHDR and CDR2 SFDVKD. V shed 4 bases and J shed 4 bases, with 12 bases lying between them.

J is TRBJ2-7 and V is TRBV18, with TRBD1 matching 10 bases. The CDR3 has 15 residues. V dropped 6 bases and J dropped 5; count of bases not matched to a gene: 10. Germline CDR1 reads KGHSH; CDR2 reads LQKENI. CDR3 DNA sequence: TGTGCCAGCTCGCAAGTCCCGGGACAGGGGAACGAGCAGTACTTC. As protein: CASSQVPGQGNEQYF. Using reference TRBV18 and TRBJ2-7 for the parts outside the CDR3, the full variable domain is NAGVMQNPRHLVRRRGQEARLRCSPMKGHSHVYWYRQLPEEGLKFMVYLQKENIIDESGMPKERFSAEFPKEGPSILRIQQVVRGDSAAYFCASSQVPGQGNEQYFGPGTRLTVT.

DNA of the CDR3: TGTGCCAGCAGCACCGACAGGCCCACCGGGGAGCTGTTTTTT. Translated: CASSTDRPTGELFF. This chain joins TRBV21-1 and TRBJ2-2; the table gives TRBD1 as D, unverified against the DNA. TRBV21-1 is marked as a pseudogene. This CDR3 region has 14 residues.

The chain couples TRBV28 to TRBJ2-5; D not certain. CDR3 length: 14 amino acids. V lost 4 bases and J lost 5, with 14 bases in between. From germline, CDR1 is MDHEN and CDR2 SYDVKM. The CDR3 loop reads CASSWGIRSETQYF. The CDR3 DNA sequence: TGTGCCAGCAGTTGGGGTATAAGGAGCGAGACCCAGTACTTC.

This clone was recorded once. The chain joins TRBV5-5 to TRBJ2-5; D gene ambiguous. V was pared by 0 bases and J by 2 bases, with 5 bases between. This CDR3 spans 13 amino acids. Germline lookup yields CDR1 SGHKS and CDR2 YYEKEE (reference sequence). CDR3 nucleotides: TGTGCCAGCAGCTTGGGGCCTCAAGAGACCCAGTACTTC. Amino acid sequence: CASSLGPQETQYF.

The V gene is TRBV3-1 (or the pseudogene TRBV3-2), the J gene TRBJ1-2; a possible D gene is TRBD1 (5 bases). CDR1 is LGHDT and CDR2 is YNNKEL in the germline V gene (reference sequence). The CDR3 runs 18 residues. Between the trimmed V and J ends, which lost 1 base and 2 bases, there was a span of 20 bases. DNA for the CDR3: TGTGCCAGCAGCCAAGCCCCCTCGGGGGAGAGGTGGAACTATGGCTACACCTTC. This encodes CASSQAPSGERWNYGYTF.

The J gene is TRBJ2-7, the V gene TRBV6-2 or TRBV6-3; D is possibly TRBD1 or TRBD2 (5 bases each). Germline V gene data show CDR1 as MNHEY and CDR2 as SVGEGT. CDR3 size: 13 residues. With 6 bases removed from V and 1 base from J, the gap between germline ends came to 10 bases. Here the CDR3 reads CASSRDESYEQYF. Here the CDR3 DNA reads TGTGCCAGCAGCAGGGACGAATCCTACGAGCAGTACTTC.

This chain links TRBV9 with TRBJ1-1; a weak D match, TRBD1 (5 bases). Germline CDR1 SGDLS, CDR2 YYNGEE. The CDR3 runs 14 residues. Trimming shortened V by 0 bases and J by 4 bases, and 10 bases separated the two germline ends. CDR3 in DNA: TGTGCCAGCAGCGTAGGAGGGGTCGGCACTGAAGCTTTCTTT. Translated: CASSVGGVGTEAFF. The full variable domain, with the rest looked up from reference TRBV9 and TRBJ1-1, is DSGVTQTPKHLITATGQRVTLRCSPRSGDLSVYWYQQSLDQGLQFLIQYYNGEERAKGNILERFSAQQFPDLHSELNLSSLELGDSALYFCASSVGGVGTEAFFGQGTRLTVV.

V is TRBV19 and J is TRBJ1-2; a weak D match, TRBD1 (6 bases). Trimming cost V 5 bases and J 7 bases, with 20 bases left between them. CDR3 length equals 15 residues. Germline loops: CDR1 LNHDA, CDR2 SQIVND (reference sequence). CDR3 sequence: CASSGTGTPGSGYTF. The CDR3 region has the DNA TGTGCCAGTAGTGGAACCGGGACACCAGGGAGTGGCTACACCTTC.

This chain uses TRBV19 with TRBJ2-7, with a weak D call TRBD2 (5 bases). The germline gives CDR1 LNHDA, CDR2 SQIVND (reference sequence). This CDR3 has 14 amino acids. V was trimmed by 3 bases and J by 2 bases, leaving 11 bases between them. This CDR3 reads CASSILAGTYEQYF. The CDR3 DNA reads as TGTGCCAGTAGTATCCTAGCAGGCACCTACGAGCAGTACTTC.

The chain couples TRBV5-1 to TRBJ2-1, with D possibly TRBD1 on 6 matching bases. Germline-derived CDR1 and CDR2 are SGHRS and YFSETQ. The V and J ends lost 4 bases and 4 bases respectively, with 12 bases between them. The CDR3 is made up of 14 amino acids. This CDR3 is CASSPYREYNEQFF. The CDR3 DNA reads TGCGCCAGCAGCCCGTACAGGGAGTACAATGAGCAGTTCTTC. The full variable domain, with the rest looked up from reference TRBV5-1 and TRBJ2-1, is KAGVTQTPRYLIKTRGQQVTLSCSPISGHRSVSWYQQTPGQGLQFLFEYFSETQRNKGNFPGRFSGRQFSNSRSEMNVSTLELGDSALYLCASSPYREYNEQFFGPGTRLTVL.

This clone was seen only once. The chain is built from TRBV6-4 and TRBJ2-7; D is uncertain. Trimming took 6 bases from V and 5 from J, leaving 14 bases between them. CDR1 is MRHNA, CDR2 SNTAGT, per germline. The CDR3 has 13 amino acids. CDR3 region: CASSRRPEDEQYF. CDR3 coding DNA: TGTGCCAGCAGCCGACGGCCAGAGGACGAGCAGTACTTC.

The table lists this clone with a few counts. The chain uses TRBV23-1 and TRBJ1-2, with a possible D match to TRBD1 (6 bases). TRBV23-1 is known as an ORF, though its function is uncertain. The CDR3 runs to 17 residues. V gave up 0 bases and J gave up 3 bases, with 17 bases separating them. Written as DNA, the CDR3 is TGCGCCAGCAGTCAATCGCGGCAGGGGAGTCATTACTATGGCTACACCTTC. It encodes CASSQSRQGSHYYGYTF.

This sequence joins TRBV4-1 and TRBJ1-1; D ambiguous. Trimming left V 7 bases short and J 0 bases short, with 9 bases between. The CDR3 consists of 13 residues. Germline V lookup: CDR1 MGHRA, CDR2 YSYEKL. The CDR3 spells CASKKSMNTEAFF. For the CDR3, the DNA is TGCGCCAGCAAAAAGTCGATGAACACTGAAGCTTTCTTT.

The CDR3 sequence is CASSTPARNTEAFF. CDR3 nucleotides: TGTGCCAGCAGCACCCCGGCACGAAACACTGAAGCTTTCTTT. V and J are TRBV11-1 and TRBJ1-1; D remains ambiguous. The CDR3 contains 14 residues. Trimming stripped 5 bases from V and 2 bases from J, with 12 bases between. CDR1 is SGHAT, CDR2 FQDESV, per germline (reference sequence). Supplemented by reference TRBV11-1 and TRBJ1-1, the full variable domain reads EAEVAQSPRYKITEKSQAVAFWCDPISGHATLYWYRQILGQGPELLVQFQDESVVDDSQLPKDRFSAERLKGVDSTLKIQPAELGDSAMYLCASSTPARNTEAFFGQGTRLTVV.

V and J are TRBV6-5 and TRBJ1-2; D is unclear. The V end was cut by 6 bases, the J end by 0 bases, with 5 bases between. The CDR3 runs 12 residues. The germline V gene encodes CDR1 MNHEY and CDR2 SVGAGI. This CDR3 reads CASRGANYGYTF. The CDR3 DNA reads as TGTGCCAGCAGGGGAGCTAACTATGGCTACACCTTC.

This chain connects TRBV5-1 to TRBJ1-2; 8 bases match TRBD1. The V segment lost 3 bases and the J segment 10 bases; nucleotides outside the gene matches: 8. CDR1 and CDR2 from the germline V gene are SGHRS and YFSETQ. The CDR3 consists of 13 residues. CDR3 in DNA: TGCGCCAGCAGCTCGTCACTGACAGGGGACTACACCTTC. Its protein is CASSSSLTGDYTF.

The rearrangement links TRBV6-5 to TRBJ2-5; D possibly corresponds to TRBD2 (5 bases). Germline assignment: CDR1 MNHEY and CDR2 SVGAGI. The CDR3 is 15 residues long. The V and J ends lost 9 bases and 1 base respectively, with 18 bases between them. The CDR3, as DNA: TGTGCCAGTCAAATGTTGAGCGGAATCCAAGAGACCCAGTACTTC. Its protein product is CASQMLSGIQETQYF.

V and J are TRBV7-5 and TRBJ2-7; the listed D gene, TRBD2, was not tested against the DNA. TRBV7-5 is noted as a pseudogene. The CDR3 runs 19 residues. CDR3 sequence (DNA): TGTGCCAGAAGCTCTAGACTAAAAACCGGGAGGGGCACTGTCTACGAGCAGTACTTC. Amino acids: CARSSRLKTGRGTVYEQYF.

The chain uses TRBV27 and TRBJ1-1; tentatively, D is TRBD1 (5 bases). This CDR3 has 15 amino acids. V was cut by 7 bases and J by 3 bases, with 18 bases left in between. Germline V lookup: CDR1 MNHEY, CDR2 SMNVEV (reference sequence). CDR3 sequence (DNA): TGTGCCAGCAACCCGAGGCAGGGAAAGGACACTGAAGCTTTCTTT. Protein sequence: CASNPRQGKDTEAFF.

This CDR3 reads CASSLRVPSYEQYF. CDR3 DNA sequence: TGTGCCAGCAGCTTAAGGGTTCCTAGCTACGAGCAGTACTTC. The chain combines TRBV7-2 with TRBJ2-7, with no clear D. Per the germline V gene, CDR1 is SGHTA and CDR2 is FQGNSA. The CDR3 consists of 14 residues. V lost 2 bases and J 3 bases, leaving 11 bases between the germline ends. Full variable domain (missing parts from reference TRBV7-2 and TRBJ2-7): GAGVSQSPSNKVTEKGKDVELRCDPISGHTALYWYRQSLGQGLEFLIYFQGNSAPDKSGLPSDRFSAERTGGSVSTLTIQRTQQEDSAVYLCASSLRVPSYEQYFGPGTRLTVT.

The rearrangement uses TRBV19 and TRBJ1-3; D is undetermined. The V end lost 11 bases, the J end lost 7 bases, and 12 bases lay between the germline ends. CDR1 is LNHDA, CDR2 SQIVND, per germline (reference sequence). CDR3 length equals 11 residues. Here the CDR3 reads CAGQVGNTIYF. Here the CDR3 DNA reads TGTGCCGGGCAAGTAGGGAACACCATATATTTT.

This clone was seen more than once but under ten times. The V and J genes are TRBV28 and TRBJ2-7; 8 bases are shared with TRBD1. Germline trimming cut 5 bases from V and 0 bases from J; bases unmatched to any gene: 12. The CDR3 runs 17 residues. Germline V gene lookup returns CDR1 MDHEN and CDR2 SYDVKM. The CDR3 reads CASSLVPRDRSSYEQYF. DNA for the CDR3: TGTGCCAGCAGTCTTGTCCCCCGGGACAGGAGCTCCTACGAGCAGTACTTC. Using reference TRBV28 and TRBJ2-7 for the parts outside the CDR3, the full variable domain is DVKVTQSSRYLVKRTGEKVFLECVQDMDHENMFWYRQDPGLGLRLIYFSYDVKMKEKGDIPEGYSVSREKKERFSLILESASTNQTSMYLCASSLVPRDRSSYEQYFGPGTRLTVT.

The chain joins TRBV7-9 to TRBJ1-1; TRBD1 agrees at 8 bases. The V gene end was trimmed by 0 bases and the J gene end by 3 bases; junction bases not matched to a gene: 12. The germline gives CDR1 SEHNR, CDR2 FQNEAQ (reference sequence). This CDR3 spans 18 amino acids. CDR3 sequence reads: CASSLAPGQAFRYTEAFF. The CDR3 DNA sequence: TGTGCCAGCAGCTTAGCCCCGGGACAGGCCTTCCGGTACACTGAAGCTTTCTTT.